Here is one T cell receptor (beta chain) with its context. The antigen is undetermined. The source of the sample is a study of T cells after posttransplantation cyclophosphamide. Whole-study results and caveats: TRB clonality was highly associated with recipient CMV seropositivity and reactivation. TRB overlap between skin or GI tissue T cells and blood was limited.

Cells defined as naive were viable CD3+CD4+ or CD3+CD8+ and CCR7+CD45RA+CD45RO-CD95-CD27+CD28+. The method was immunoSEQ multiplex PCR; TCRdb's version includes in-frame clones alone and lacks a portion of them. The sample shows about 31,000 clones, around 90% of them seen only once. The CDR3 is made up of 15 amino acids. Germline V lookup: CDR1 SNHLY, CDR2 FYNNEI. V shed 6 bases and J 5 bases; nucleotides not matched to a gene: 8. Source material: naive CD4+ T cells sorted from PBMCs. The TCR sequence derives from a woman aged 55-70 years in good health, CMV-negative, and a related stem cell transplant donor. The J gene is TRBJ2-1, the V gene TRBV2, with 9 bases lining up with TRBD2. CDR3 in amino acids: CASRLWTSANNEQFF. In nucleotides, the CDR3 is TGTGCCAGCAGGTTGTGGACTAGCGCCAACAATGAGCAGTTCTTC.